Listed below are T cell receptor beta chains from one sample, sequenced in a study of CD8+CD57+ T cells in acquired aplastic anemia. TCRdb passed the reads through MiXCR, listing each CDR3 protein once. This table holds around 130,000 distinct CDR3 sequences, around 46% found once. The sequencing input was sorted CD4+, CD8+, or CD8+CD57+ T cells (not recorded which) from PBMCs. The receptors come from a human donor in good health, serving as a control. CDR3s include the opening cysteine and the closing phenylalanine or tryptophan. Fields, in order: clone size, J gene, V gene, D gene, CDR3 protein, CDR3 DNA. The D gene is left open where the match is weak. A clone size is listed for some rows: how often the clone was seen (once, few, many), or a class if it is expanded.

>.|TRBJ2-7|TRBV10-3|.
CAISGGGAQRVYEQYF
TGTGCCATCAGTGGCGGTGGGGCGCAAAGGGTCTACGAGCAGTACTTC
>many|TRBJ2-1|TRBV6-1|TRBD2
CASFNGGAGEQFF
TGTGCCAGCTTTAACGGGGGGGCGGGGGAGCAGTTCTTC
>.|TRBJ1-2|TRBV11-2|TRBD1
CASSLVYSGQGGTNHGYTF
TGTGCCAGCAGCTTAGTTTATTCGGGACAGGGTGGGACTAACCATGGCTACACCTTC
>many|TRBJ2-1|TRBV5-1|.
CASSPGQFF
TGCGCCAGCAGCCCCGGGCAGTTCTTC
>many|TRBJ1-2|TRBV4-1|.
CASSQVGRTFRRYDGYTF
TGCGCCAGCAGCCAAGTTGGGAGGACTTTTCGTCGCTATGATGGCTACACCTTC
>.|TRBJ1-2|TRBV7-9|.
CASSLSQVGYTF
TGTGCCAGCAGCTTGTCGCAGGTGGGCTACACCTTC
>.|TRBJ2-1|TRBV2|TRBD2
CASSEFSGGVNEQFF
TGTGCCAGCAGTGAATTTAGCGGGGGGGTAAATGAGCAGTTCTTC
>many|TRBJ2-2|TRBV12-3/TRBV12-4|.
CASSPPFATGELFF
TGTGCCAGCAGCCCCCCATTTGCCACCGGGGAGCTGTTTTTT
>many|TRBJ2-7|TRBV5-8|TRBD1
CASSLQGSNSYEQYF
TGTGCCAGCAGCCTACAGGGGTCAAACTCCTACGAGCAGTACTTC
>.|TRBJ2-2|TRBV24-1|TRBD2
CATSDPTSTRAGELFF
TGTGCCACCAGTGATCCGACTAGCACTAGGGCCGGGGAGCTGTTTTTT
>.|TRBJ2-3|TRBV6-5|.
CASSYPSSRFTDTQYF
TGTGCCAGCAGTTACCCGAGTAGCAGGTTCACAGATACGCAGTACTTT
>many|TRBJ1-1|TRBV7-8|TRBD1
CASSPGGGLENTEAFF
TGTGCCAGCAGCCCAGGGGGGGGGTTGGAGAACACTGAAGCTTTCTTT
>many|TRBJ2-5|TRBV5-8|TRBD1
CASSGDRGPQETQYF
TGTGCCAGCAGCGGGGACAGGGGGCCACAAGAGACCCAGTACTTC
>many|TRBJ2-1|TRBV7-3|TRBD2
CASSLGLASEQFF
TGTGCCAGCAGCTTGGGACTAGCAAGTGAGCAGTTCTTC
>many|TRBJ2-5|TRBV14|TRBD2
CASSRGLAAQETQYF
TGTGCCAGCAGCCGCGGACTAGCCGCTCAAGAGACCCAGTACTTC
>many|TRBJ1-2|TRBV7-6|.
CASSLGQSYGYTF
TGTGCCAGCAGCTTAGGGCAAAGCTATGGCTACACCTTC
>.|TRBJ2-4|TRBV29-1|TRBD2
CSVTTSGDWTDTQYF
TGCAGCGTCACGACTAGCGGGGATTGGACAGATACGCAGTACTTC
>.|TRBJ2-7|TRBV2|.
CASSSTQGSEQYF
TGTGCCAGCAGCTCAACGCAGGGTAGCGAGCAGTACTTC
>.|TRBJ2-2|TRBV4-1|.
CASSQPLRTFAGELFF
TGCGCCAGCAGCCAGCCACTAAGAACGTTCGCCGGGGAGCTGTTTTTT
>many|TRBJ2-3|TRBV20-1|.
CSARWTDTQYF
TGCAGTGCTAGATGGACAGATACGCAGTATTTT
>.|TRBJ2-7|TRBV20-1|.
CSARDRAGPYEQYF
TGCAGTGCTAGAGATAGGGCAGGGCCCTACGAGCAGTACTTC